The 13 T cell receptor beta chains in this list originate from one sample, sequenced in a study of cytomegalovirus exposure and HLA in healthy donors. PCR was performed using 60 Vbeta and 13 Jbeta primers. TCRdb's copy holds only in-frame clones and misses some; the assay was immunoSEQ multiplex PCR. The table shows over 200,000 clones, with 70% to 80% occurring only once. The material sequenced was PBMCs. The receptors originated from a woman in her fifties or sixties in good health and CMV-seropositive.

J is TRBJ1-1 and V is TRBV6-1; 8 bases are shared with TRBD1. This CDR3 has 14 amino acids. Germline-derived CDR1 and CDR2 are MNHNS and SASEGT. V was pared by 5 bases and J by 7 bases, with 9 bases of the junction left unmatched. The CDR3 sequence is CASSSTGVMNEAFF. CDR3 nucleotide sequence: TGTGCCAGCAGTTCGACAGGGGTTATGAATGAAGCTTTCTTT.

The J gene is TRBJ1-2, the V gene TRBV5-4; 8 bases fit TRBD1. V was clipped by 4 bases and J by 3 bases; unmatched bases: 2. Per the germline V gene, CDR1 is SGHNT and CDR2 is YYREEE (reference sequence). This CDR3 region has 13 residues. The CDR3 bases are TGTGCCAGCAGCCTGACAGGGGACTATGGCTACACCTTC. It encodes CASSLTGDYGYTF.

V is TRBV6-5 and J is TRBJ1-6; weak D call: TRBD1 (6 bases). CDR1 is MNHEY and CDR2 is SVGAGI in the germline V gene. The CDR3 loop spans 14 amino acids. V was trimmed by 7 bases and J by 14 bases, leaving 21 bases between them. The CDR3 sequence is CASTKQGSSSALHF. CDR3 bases: TGTGCCAGCACCAAACAGGGATCTTCATCGGCCCTCCACTTT.

This clone has a handful of counts. Additional DNA sequences in this sample encode the identical CDR3. The genes are TRBV2 and TRBJ2-6; possibly TRBD2 for D (5 bases). V lost 8 bases and J 1 base, leaving 9 bases between the germline ends. CDR1 and CDR2 (germline): SNHLY, FYNNEI. The CDR3 has 14 residues. The CDR3 is CASQTISGANVLTF. DNA of the CDR3: TGTGCCAGCCAGACTATTTCTGGGGCCAACGTCCTGACTTTC.

The chain employs TRBV14 and TRBJ2-2; D remains ambiguous. This CDR3 is 13 amino acids long. The germline V gene encodes CDR1 SGHDN and CDR2 FVKESK. Trimming took off 1 base at V and 3 bases at J, with 3 bases between the two ends. CDR3: CASSQADTGELFF. CDR3 bases: TGTGCCAGCAGCCAAGCGGACACCGGGGAGCTGTTTTTT.

This chain uses TRBV6-1 with TRBJ1-2; no definite D call. V lost 0 bases and J 4 bases, leaving 9 bases between the germline ends. CDR1 and CDR2 from the germline V gene are MNHNS and SASEGT. CDR3 length: 14 residues. CDR3: CASSEATQTYGYTF. CDR3 bases: TGTGCCAGCAGTGAAGCTACACAGACCTATGGCTACACCTTC.

The chain links TRBV2 to TRBJ2-2; a weak D match, TRBD2 (6 bases). Germline CDR1 reads SNHLY; CDR2 reads FYNNEI. V shed 8 bases and J shed 7 bases, with 11 bases lying between them. There are 12 residues in the CDR3. CDR3 protein: CASGWGGGELFF. CDR3 nucleotides: TGTGCCAGCGGGTGGGGAGGCGGGGAGCTGTTTTTT.

V and J are TRBV29-1 and TRBJ2-7, with 14 bases matching TRBD2. The V gene end was trimmed by 6 bases and the J gene end by 9 bases; junction bases not matched to a gene: 1. This CDR3 is 11 amino acids long. Germline V gene data show CDR1 as SQVTM and CDR2 as ANQGSEA. CDR3 in amino acids: CSVGLAGVQYF. The CDR3, as DNA: TGCAGCGTGGGACTAGCGGGGGTGCAGTACTTC.

The rearrangement links TRBV27 to TRBJ2-3, with D unclear. Germline CDR1 is MNHEY and CDR2 is SMNVEV (reference sequence). The CDR3 runs 13 residues. V was clipped by 0 bases and J by 8 bases, with 9 bases between them. Written as DNA, the CDR3 is TGTGCCAGCAGTTTATCAGAGTATGGTACGCAGTATTTT. Amino acid sequence: CASSLSEYGTQYF.

V usage is TRBV5-4 and J usage is TRBJ1-3; D is ambiguous. Trimming stripped 0 bases from V and 0 bases from J, with 10 bases between. CDR3 length: 16 amino acids. CDR1 SGHNT and CDR2 YYREEE come from the germline V gene (reference sequence). The CDR3 here is CASSLGHRSSGNTIYF. The CDR3 DNA sequence: TGTGCCAGCAGCTTGGGTCATCGGAGCTCTGGAAACACCATATATTTT.

This chain uses TRBV7-5 with TRBJ2-2; the table's D call TRBD1 went unverified against the DNA. TRBV7-5 is tagged as a pseudogene. CDR3 length: 14 amino acids. The CDR3 DNA sequence: TGTGTCAGAAGCCTACAGGGGAACACCGGGGAGCTGTTTTTT. Translation gives CVRSLQGNTGELFF.

This clone was observed a few times. The gene calls are TRBV7-2 and TRBJ1-2; D not resolved. This CDR3 contains 14 residues. The germline V gene has CDR1 SGHTA and CDR2 FQGNSA. V dropped 3 bases and J dropped 4 bases, with 12 bases sitting between them. The CDR3 sequence is CASSLGSGAYGYTF. In nucleotides, the CDR3 is TGTGCCAGCAGCTTGGGTTCTGGAGCCTATGGCTACACCTTC.

This clone was seen a few times. The chain couples TRBV28 to TRBJ2-7, with 10 bases fitting TRBD2. The length of the CDR3 is 13 residues. Trimming at V came to 6 bases and at J to 6 bases, leaving 5 bases not matched to a gene. The germline gives CDR1 MDHEN, CDR2 SYDVKM. The CDR3 loop is CASSIWTSGEQYF. The CDR3 DNA follows: TGTGCCAGCAGCATATGGACTAGCGGCGAGCAGTACTTC.